The T cell receptor beta chain described here comes from a study of cytomegalovirus exposure and HLA in healthy donors. Study-wide background: Earlier sequencing of 150 million to 200 million T cells yielded 100 million to 140 million unique TCR beta sequences. Study findings and constraints: Rare TCR sequences predominated, though certain public TCRs were found in many donors. Researchers catalogued approximately 160 TCR beta chains as cytomegalovirus-associated. In a later analysis, several top co-occurrence clusters appeared linked to parvovirus B19, influenza, CMV and Epstein-Barr virus.

Regarding this clone: The antigen is undetermined.

This PCR relied on a set of 60 Vbeta primers and 13 Jbeta primers. The method was immunoSEQ multiplex PCR; TCRdb's version includes in-frame clones alone and lacks a portion of them. The data contain approximately 150,000 clones, roughly 80% of them singletons. Germline-derived CDR1 and CDR2 are MNHEY and SVGAGI. This CDR3 comprises 14 residues. The chain employs TRBV6-5 and TRBJ2-5; unclear D gene. The J call is doubtful: the DNA matches TRBJ2-7 better. The sample taken for sequencing was PBMCs. The origin of this receptor is a male donor in good health and CMV-seronegative. The CDR3 sequence is CASSYSRRTYEQYF. The CDR3 coding sequence is TGTGCCAGCAGTTACTCGCGGAGAACCTACGAGCAGTACTTC.